A few counts support the clone carrying this T cell receptor beta chain. These data originate in a study of shared clonotypes between healthy human individuals. Clones were sequenced by immunoSEQ multiplex PCR, and TCRdb holds only the in-frame ones, with some missing. This repertoire shows hundreds of thousands of clones, around 73% found once; its top ten account for around 1.8%. This CDR3 comprises 16 residues. Germline V CDR1 and CDR2: MDHEN, SYDVKM. The V and J ends lost 8 bases and 7 bases, in that order; junction bases with no gene match: 15. The sequenced sample was memory CD4+ T cells sorted from blood. The subset was: CD45RA-negative fraction. The chain is built from TRBV28 and TRBJ2-7; 12 bases are a match to TRBD2. The sequence derives from a woman aged 25-40 years in good health. As DNA, the CDR3 is TGTGCCAGCCTGACTAGCGGGAGAGGCTTGGGGGGGGAGCAGTACTTC. It translates to CASLTSGRGLGGEQYF.